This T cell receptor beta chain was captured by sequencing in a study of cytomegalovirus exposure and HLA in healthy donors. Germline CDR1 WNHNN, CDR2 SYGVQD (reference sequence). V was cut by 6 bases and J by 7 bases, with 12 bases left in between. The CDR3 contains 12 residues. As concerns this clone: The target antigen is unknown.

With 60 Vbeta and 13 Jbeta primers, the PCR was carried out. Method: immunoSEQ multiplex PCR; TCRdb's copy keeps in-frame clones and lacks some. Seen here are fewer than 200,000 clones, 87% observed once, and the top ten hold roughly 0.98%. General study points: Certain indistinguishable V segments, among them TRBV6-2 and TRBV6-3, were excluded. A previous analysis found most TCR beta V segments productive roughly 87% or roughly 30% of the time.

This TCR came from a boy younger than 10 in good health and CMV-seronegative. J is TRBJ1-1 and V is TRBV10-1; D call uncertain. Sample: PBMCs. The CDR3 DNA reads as TGCGCCAGCAGCATTAGGAGGCGTGAAGCTTTCTTT. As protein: CASSIRRREAFF.